This T cell receptor beta chain emerged from a study of T-cell reconstitution after alpha-beta-depleted transplantation in children. The germline gives CDR1 SQVTM, CDR2 ANQGSEA. The V gene lost 3 bases and the J gene lost 3 bases, with 12 bases spanning the gap. This CDR3 spans 13 amino acids. In its sample, this clonotype was seen a few times. Preparation of the TCRbeta library was carried out with unique molecular identifiers. TCRdb reprocessed the PCR reads with MiXCR, giving one entry per CDR3 protein. The sample holds about 610,000 distinct CDR3 sequences, about 10% seen once. V gene TRBV29-1 combines with J gene TRBJ2-7; TRBD1 is a possible D gene (6 bases). The clonotype originates from a human donor who donated a stem cell graft to a child with acute myeloid leukemia. The sequencing here drew on PBMCs from the stem cell graft donor, taken from the stem cell graft. The CDR3 region is CSVDLGHSYEQYF. CDR3 nucleotides: TGCAGCGTTGACCTGGGACACAGCTACGAGCAGTACTTC.